This is a list of T cell receptor beta chains from one sample in a study of shared T cell receptors in the human thymus. Measured with immunoSEQ multiplex PCR; TCRdb has only the in-frame clones, and not every one. The sample has about 660,000 clones, over 75% seen once; the top ten hold around 0.0099%. This same sample was also part of a study on human thymus T cells.

Sequenced input: thymocytes. All receptors come from a boy younger than two with a congenital heart defect. Both conserved end residues are part of each CDR3. A D gene is named only where the DNA matches it firmly. Clone size is shown for a subset of rows, as once, few, many or a class of expanded clone.

j_gene,d_gene,len,abundance,v_gene,CDR3nt,CDR3aa
TRBJ2-7,TRBD2,19,-,TRBV15,TGTGCCACCAGCATATTACCGGGACTAGCGGGAGGCGGGAGGTACGAGCAGTACTTC,CATSILPGLAGGGRYEQYF
TRBJ2-7,-,16,few,TRBV5-4,TGTGCCAGCAGCCCCCAGGTGGCGGAGGAATCCTACGAGCAGTACTTC,CASSPQVAEESYEQYF
TRBJ1-1,-,16,-,TRBV18,TGTGCCAGCTCACCACCAGGGAAAAGGAGGATCACTGAAGCTTTCTTT,CASSPPGKRRITEAFF
TRBJ1-5,-,16,-,TRBV27,TGTGCCAGCAGGATGGGCAGGGAAGATGGCAATCAGCCCCAGCATTTT,CASRMGREDGNQPQHF
TRBJ1-2,TRBD1,14,-,TRBV7-9,TGTGCCAGCAGCCGGGACAGGGGAAACTATGGCTACACCTTC,CASSRDRGNYGYTF
TRBJ1-1,-,13,few,TRBV13,TGTGCCAGCAGACCCCAGGAGAACACTGAAGCTTTCTTT,CASRPQENTEAFF
TRBJ2-7,TRBD2,16,-,TRBV29-1,TGCAGCGTTGAAGATCGGGCTAGCGGGAGCTTGGGTGAGCAGTACTTC,CSVEDRASGSLGEQYF
TRBJ1-1,TRBD1,18,-,TRBV2,TGTGCCAGCAGTGGTCAGGGGGTTCCCGGCAAAATGAACACTGAAGCTTTCTTT,CASSGQGVPGKMNTEAFF
TRBJ2-5,-,13,-,TRBV30,TGTGCCTGGAGGACAGATTCCCAAGAGACCCAGTACTTC,CAWRTDSQETQYF
TRBJ2-3,-,14,-,TRBV29-1,TGCAGCCATGGAGGTGGCAAACGGTCAGATACGCAGTATTTT,CSHGGGKRSDTQYF
TRBJ2-5,TRBD2,19,-,TRBV11-3,TGTGCCAGCAGCTTAGTGGCTCTAGCGGGAGTTTCGCCCCGGGAGACCCAGTACTTC,CASSLVALAGVSPRETQYF
TRBJ1-5,TRBD1,16,-,TRBV6-5,TGTGCCAGCAGTTCCTCGGACAGGGGGCGTCATCAGCCCCAGCATTTT,CASSSSDRGRHQPQHF
TRBJ2-3,-,14,-,TRBV27,TGTGCCAGCAGCCGTCGGGCGGGGACAGATACGCAGTATTTT,CASSRRAGTDTQYF
TRBJ1-5,TRBD1,17,-,TRBV4-1,TGCGCCAGCAGCCAAGATGAGGGACAGAATAGCAATCAGCCCCAGCATTTT,CASSQDEGQNSNQPQHF
TRBJ2-7,TRBD2,14,-,TRBV7-9,TGTGCCAGCAGAGTTGGGACTAGCGTCTACGAGCAGTACTTC,CASRVGTSVYEQYF
TRBJ2-1,TRBD1,11,-,TRBV10-2,TGCGCCAGCTGGGACAGGGAAAGGCAGTTCTTC,CASWDRERQFF
TRBJ1-2,TRBD1,17,-,TRBV4-3,TGCGCCAGCAGCCAAGATTGGGACAGGGGGAGAAACTATGGCTACACCTTC,CASSQDWDRGRNYGYTF
TRBJ2-3,TRBD1,15,-,TRBV7-8,TGTGCCAGCAGCCATCAGGGACAGAGCACAGATACGCAGTATTTT,CASSHQGQSTDTQYF
TRBJ2-5,TRBD2,17,few,TRBV5-4,TGTGCCAGCAGCTTGGGGGGACTAGCGGGCCGCCAAGAGACCCAGTACTTC,CASSLGGLAGRQETQYF
TRBJ2-3,TRBD2,16,-,TRBV27,TGTGCCAGCACCCCAACTAGCGGGATAACTACAGATACGCAGTATTTT,CASTPTSGITTDTQYF
TRBJ2-2,TRBD1,15,-,TRBV19,TGTGCCAGTTCCAAAAGGGGACAGGGTCCCGGGGAGCTGTTTTTT,CASSKRGQGPGELFF
TRBJ2-1,TRBD1,15,-,TRBV27,TGTGCCAGCAGTGCCGGGACAGCCTGGGGCAATGAGCAGTTCTTC,CASSAGTAWGNEQFF
TRBJ1-2,-,15,-,TRBV4-2,TGTGCCAGCAGCCTCATAACCCGGGACAAAGGCCCTTCCACCTTC,CASSLITRDKGPSTF
TRBJ2-3,TRBD2,16,-,TRBV19,TGTGCCAGTAGTATCCCGGGACTAGCGTTCGCAGATACGCAGTATTTT,CASSIPGLAFADTQYF
TRBJ2-5,TRBD2,15,-,TRBV2,TGTGCCAGCAGGGGAGGGCTTGGGGGGCAAGAGACCCAGTACTTC,CASRGGLGGQETQYF
TRBJ2-1,TRBD2,17,-,TRBV7-6,TGTGCCAGCAGCTTAGCACTAGCGGGAGGCCCCGGCAATGAGCAGTTCTTC,CASSLALAGGPGNEQFF
TRBJ2-3,TRBD1,18,-,TRBV28,TGTGCCAGCAGCCCCACAGGGGGCCCTACCAAACCCACAGATACGCAGTATTTT,CASSPTGGPTKPTDTQYF
TRBJ2-1,-,15,once,TRBV4-3,TGCGCCAGCAGCCAAGAAAGGGGTTCGCACAATGAGCAGTTCTTC,CASSQERGSHNEQFF
TRBJ2-7,TRBD2,15,-,TRBV27,TGTGCCAGCAGTTTAACCAAGCGGGAGCACTACGAGCAGTACTTC,CASSLTKREHYEQYF
TRBJ1-6,-,16,-,TRBV5-1,TGCGCCAGCAGCTTGGGTCTCGGGGGGAGCAATTCACCCCTCCACTTT,CASSLGLGGSNSPLHF
TRBJ1-2,TRBD1,12,-,TRBV30,TGTGCCTCGACAGGGGGCGGGTATGGCTACACCTTC,CASTGGGYGYTF